Listed here are 9 T cell receptor beta chains from one sample, sequenced in a study of beta chain features in type 1 diabetes. The entirety of the isolated RNA underwent reverse transcription, so expressed TCRB transcripts were sequenced. Produced via immunoSEQ multiplex PCR; TCRdb's table is partial and in-frame only. The sample has 500,000 to 700,000 clones, roughly a sixth seen once. The source material was naive CD4+ T cells from blood. These receptors came from a man younger than 30 in good health.

The chain recombines TRBV7-9 with TRBJ1-6; D is ambiguous. Germline V gene data show CDR1 as SEHNR and CDR2 as FQNEAQ (reference sequence). The V end lost 2 bases, the J end lost 2 bases, and 13 bases lay between the germline ends. CDR3 length: 17 amino acids. CDR3 residues: CASSLKREAAYNSPLHF. The CDR3 DNA reads TGTGCCAGCAGCTTAAAGCGGGAGGCGGCCTATAATTCACCCCTCCACTTT.

This clone showed up just a few times. The gene calls are TRBV4-1 and TRBJ1-3; 7 nucleotides line up with TRBD1. The V and J ends lost 1 base and 1 base, in that order; junction bases with no gene match: 10. The CDR3 runs to 18 residues. Germline assignment: CDR1 MGHRA and CDR2 YSYEKL. The CDR3 region is CASSQGATRGKSGNTIYF. Written as DNA, the CDR3 is TGCGCCAGCAGCCAAGGAGCTACCAGGGGGAAGTCTGGAAACACCATATATTTT.

This clone has just a few counts. The chain joins TRBV2 to TRBJ1-1; no definite D call. Germline CDR1 and CDR2: SNHLY and FYNNEI. This CDR3 contains 11 residues. Trimming left V 6 bases short and J 4 bases short, with 6 bases between. The CDR3 sequence: CASRGITEAFF. The DNA of the CDR3 is TGTGCCAGCAGAGGGATCACTGAAGCTTTCTTT.

The CDR3: CASSFGTSGIADTQYF. The CDR3 nucleotides read TGCGCCAGCAGCTTTGGGACTAGCGGGATAGCAGATACGCAGTATTTT. J is TRBJ2-3 and V is TRBV5-1; 13 bases are a match to TRBD2. J was trimmed by 4 bases and V by 2 bases; bases with no gene match: 4. The germline V gene encodes CDR1 SGHRS and CDR2 YFSETQ. The CDR3 sequence is 16 residues long.

This clone was detected only a few times. The chain combines TRBV5-1 with TRBJ1-2; 9 bases line up with TRBD1. The germline V gene encodes CDR1 SGHRS and CDR2 YFSETQ. The junction had 4 bases not matched to a gene; V was cut back by 0 bases and J by 4 bases. This CDR3 is 15 amino acids long. The CDR3 DNA reads TGCGCCAGCAGCTTGGTAGCACAGGGGGCCTATGGCTACACCTTC. This codes for CASSLVAQGAYGYTF.

This clone was observed a handful of times. CDR3 region: CASSLSYRGGASADTQYF. In nucleotides, the CDR3 is TGTGCCAGCAGTTTATCGTATCGCGGGGGGGCCTCGGCAGATACGCAGTATTTT. The chain links TRBV28 to TRBJ2-3, with TRBD2 matching 9 bases. The junction had 12 bases not matched to a gene; V was cut back by 1 base and J by 4 bases. Germline V gene data show CDR1 as MDHEN and CDR2 as SYDVKM. This CDR3 is built from 18 residues.

The CDR3 region is CASGGDHPGEQFF. DNA of the CDR3: TGTGCCAGCGGCGGGGACCACCCTGGGGAGCAGTTCTTC. The chain recombines TRBV6-4 with TRBJ2-1, with a possible D match to TRBD2 (6 bases). From germline, CDR1 is MRHNA and CDR2 SNTAGT. The CDR3 runs 13 residues. V dropped 8 bases and J dropped 10 bases, with 18 bases sitting between them.

In this sample, this clone turned up a few times. V and J are TRBV29-1 and TRBJ2-7, with 12 bases lining up with TRBD2. The J segment lost 6 bases and the V segment lost 7 bases, leaving 7 bases of the junction unmatched. This CDR3 region has 13 residues. Germline V lookup: CDR1 SQVTM, CDR2 ANQGSEA. The CDR3 DNA sequence: TGCAGCGCCCAGACTAGCGGGGGCCGCGAGCAGTACTTC. Protein sequence: CSAQTSGGREQYF.

The table lists this clone with a count of one. The chain combines TRBV5-1 with TRBJ1-4, with 7 bases that match TRBD1. V dropped 0 bases and J dropped 3; count of bases not matched to a gene: 2. This CDR3 has 15 amino acids. Germline CDR1 SGHRS, CDR2 YFSETQ. The DNA for the CDR3 is TGCGCCAGCAGCTTGGGAGGGACAGCTAATGAAAAACTGTTTTTT. It codes for CASSLGGTANEKLFF.